Detailed here is one T cell receptor (beta chain). Its antigen is undetermined. This record belongs to a study of T-cell memory formation after mild COVID-19. Overall study context: TCR clusters were largely donor specific. Whole-study findings and limits: Among CD4+ contracting clones, most were CM and EM, and CD8+ ones EMRA. Contracting clones from day 15 to 85 showed balanced CD4/CD8; later expanders favored CD4+. Cross-reactive memory seemingly joined, as some responding clones were found in pre-infection memory.

MiXCR, applied by TCRdb to the 5' RACE reads, yields one record per CDR3 protein. The sample carries about 430,000 distinct CDR3 sequences, around 17% recorded once. Trimming stripped 5 bases from V and 0 bases from J, with 14 bases between. The CDR3 consists of 15 residues. Per germline, CDR1 SSHAT and CDR2 FNYEAQ (reference sequence). The chain couples TRBV7-7 to TRBJ2-7, with D hard to call. The TCR comes from a man younger than 35 who had mild COVID-19 (a few samples of this study predate the infection). Cell type and time point are not known. Input material: PBMCs or a T cell subset sorted from them (not recorded which). Here the CDR3 DNA reads TGTGCCAGCAGCCCCCCTTGGATCGACTCCTACGAGCAGTACTTC. Translating it yields CASSPPWIDSYEQYF.